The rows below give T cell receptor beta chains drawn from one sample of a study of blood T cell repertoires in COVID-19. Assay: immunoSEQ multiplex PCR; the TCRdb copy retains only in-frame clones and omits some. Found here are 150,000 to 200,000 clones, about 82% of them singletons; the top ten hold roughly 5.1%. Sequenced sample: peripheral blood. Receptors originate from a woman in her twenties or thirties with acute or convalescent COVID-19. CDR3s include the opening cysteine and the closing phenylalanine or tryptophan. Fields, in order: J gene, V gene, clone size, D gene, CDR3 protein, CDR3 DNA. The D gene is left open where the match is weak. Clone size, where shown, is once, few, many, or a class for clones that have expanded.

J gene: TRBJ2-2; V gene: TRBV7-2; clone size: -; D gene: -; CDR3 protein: CASSPRKRQGAGELFF; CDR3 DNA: TGTGCCAGCAGCCCCCGAAAAAGGCAGGGCGCCGGGGAGCTGTTTTTT
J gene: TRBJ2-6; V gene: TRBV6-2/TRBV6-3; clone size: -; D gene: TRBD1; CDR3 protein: CASSSLPGQGLRGANVLTF; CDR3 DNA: TGTGCCAGCAGTTCCTTGCCGGGACAGGGGTTGAGAGGGGCCAACGTCCTGACTTTC
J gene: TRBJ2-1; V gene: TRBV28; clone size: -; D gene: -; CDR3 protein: CASNDARHVLDEQFF; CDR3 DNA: TGTGCCAGCAACGACGCCAGACATGTCCTCGATGAGCAGTTCTTC
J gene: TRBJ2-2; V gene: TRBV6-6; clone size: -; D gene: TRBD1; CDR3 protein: CASDRGQNTGELFF; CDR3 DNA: TGTGCCAGCGACAGGGGGCAAAACACCGGGGAGCTGTTTTTT
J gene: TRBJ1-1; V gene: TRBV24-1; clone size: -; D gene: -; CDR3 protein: CATSDNSLGGNTEAFF; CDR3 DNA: TGTGCCACCAGTGACAACTCGCTGGGGGGGAACACTGAAGCTTTCTTT
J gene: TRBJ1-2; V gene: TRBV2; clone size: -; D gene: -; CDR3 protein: CASSGVETVIAGYTF; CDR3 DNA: TGTGCCAGCAGTGGAGTCGAGACCGTCATAGCCGGCTACACCTTC
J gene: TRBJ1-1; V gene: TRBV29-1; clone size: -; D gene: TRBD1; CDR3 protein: CSVVPHTPTGITEAFF; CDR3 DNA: TGCAGCGTTGTTCCCCATACCCCGACAGGGATCACTGAAGCTTTCTTT
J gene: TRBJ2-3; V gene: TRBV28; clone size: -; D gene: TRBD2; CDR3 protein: CASSLDMNRLAGSTDTQYF; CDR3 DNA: TGTGCCAGCAGTTTAGACATGAATCGACTAGCGGGGAGCACAGATACGCAGTATTTT
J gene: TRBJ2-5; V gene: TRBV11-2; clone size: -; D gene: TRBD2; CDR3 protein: CASSYLGSGGRTQYF; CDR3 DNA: TGTGCCAGCAGTTACTTGGGGAGCGGGGGGAGGACCCAGTACTTC
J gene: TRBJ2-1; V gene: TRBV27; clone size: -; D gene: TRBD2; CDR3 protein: CASSASSGGAREQFF; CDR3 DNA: TGTGCCAGCTCCGCCTCTAGCGGGGGGGCCCGAGAGCAGTTCTTC
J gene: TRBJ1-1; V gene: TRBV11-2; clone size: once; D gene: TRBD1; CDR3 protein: CASSVDRGDTEAFF; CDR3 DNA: TGTGCCAGCAGCGTGGACAGGGGTGACACTGAAGCTTTCTTT
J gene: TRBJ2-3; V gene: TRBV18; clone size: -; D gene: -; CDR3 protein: CASSPPAGTDTQYF; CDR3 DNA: TGTGCCAGCTCACCACCCGCGGGAACAGATACGCAGTATTTT
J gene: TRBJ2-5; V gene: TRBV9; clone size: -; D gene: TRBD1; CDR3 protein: CASSQGTGPGETQYF; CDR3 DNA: TGTGCCAGCAGCCAAGGGACAGGGCCGGGGGAGACCCAGTACTTC
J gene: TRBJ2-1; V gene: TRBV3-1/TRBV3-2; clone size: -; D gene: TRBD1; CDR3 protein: CASSQPRDRGGNEQFF; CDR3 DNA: TGTGCCAGCAGCCAACCCCGGGACAGGGGCGGCAATGAGCAGTTCTTC
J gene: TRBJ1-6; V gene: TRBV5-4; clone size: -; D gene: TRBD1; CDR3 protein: CASSRTGQGASSPLHF; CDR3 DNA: TGTGCCAGCAGCCGGACCGGCCAGGGGGCTTCTTCACCCCTCCACTTT
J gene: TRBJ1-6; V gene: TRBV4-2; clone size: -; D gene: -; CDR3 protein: CASSQESRGSPLHF; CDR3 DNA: TGTGCCAGCAGCCAAGAATCTCGCGGCTCACCCCTCCACTTT
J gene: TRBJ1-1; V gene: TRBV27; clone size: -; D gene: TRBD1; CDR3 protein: CASSLRGQGAFF; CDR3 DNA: TGTGCCAGCAGTTTACGGGGACAGGGAGCTTTCTTT
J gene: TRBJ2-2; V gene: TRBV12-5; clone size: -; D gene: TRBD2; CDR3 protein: CASGLGLAGGNITLFF; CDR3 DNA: TGTGCTAGTGGTTTGGGACTAGCGGGAGGCAACATTACGCTGTTTTTT
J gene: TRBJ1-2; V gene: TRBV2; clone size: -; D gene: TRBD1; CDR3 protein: CASTLEGQVTNYGYTF; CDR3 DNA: TGTGCCAGCACCCTAGAAGGACAGGTGACTAACTATGGCTACACCTTC
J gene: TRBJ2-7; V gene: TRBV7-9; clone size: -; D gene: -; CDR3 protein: CASSSAYEQYF; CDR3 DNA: TGTGCCAGCAGCTCGGCCTACGAGCAGTACTTC
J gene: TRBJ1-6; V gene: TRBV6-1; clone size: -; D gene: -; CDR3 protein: CASSGRYGNSPLHF; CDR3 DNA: TGTGCCAGCAGTGGGAGGTACGGGAATTCACCCCTCCACTTT
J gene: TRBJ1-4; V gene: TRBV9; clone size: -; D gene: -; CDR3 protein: CASSSRGRVGEKLFF; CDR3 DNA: TGTGCCAGCAGCTCAAGGGGGAGGGTTGGTGAAAAACTGTTTTTT
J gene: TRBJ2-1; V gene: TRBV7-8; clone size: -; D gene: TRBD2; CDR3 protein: CASSRPTSGTGNEQFF; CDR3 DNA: TGTGCCAGCAGCCGTCCGACTAGCGGGACGGGCAATGAGCAGTTCTTC
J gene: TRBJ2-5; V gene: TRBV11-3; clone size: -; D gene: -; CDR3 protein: CASRRGIEETQYF; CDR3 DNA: TGTGCCAGCCGAAGGGGGATCGAAGAGACCCAGTACTTC
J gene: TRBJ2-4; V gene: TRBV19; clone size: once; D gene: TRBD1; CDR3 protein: CASSITGTGVGNIQYF; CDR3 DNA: TGTGCCAGTAGTATAACAGGGACAGGGGTGGGGAACATTCAGTACTTC
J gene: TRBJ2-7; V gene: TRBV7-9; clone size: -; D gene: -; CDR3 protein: CASSLSPYEQYF; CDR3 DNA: TGTGCCAGCAGCTTAAGCCCCTACGAGCAGTACTTC
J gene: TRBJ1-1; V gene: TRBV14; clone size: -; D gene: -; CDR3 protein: CASSQDQRLQANTEAFF; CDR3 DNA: TGTGCCAGCAGCCAAGATCAAAGATTGCAGGCGAACACTGAAGCTTTCTTT
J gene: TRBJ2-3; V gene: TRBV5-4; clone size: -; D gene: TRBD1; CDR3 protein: CASSRGTGGFNTQYF; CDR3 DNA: TGTGCCAGCAGCCGCGGGACAGGGGGCTTCAATACGCAGTATTTT
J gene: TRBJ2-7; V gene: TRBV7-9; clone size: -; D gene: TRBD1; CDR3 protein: CASSNDRGHSGEQYF; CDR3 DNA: TGTGCCAGCAGTAACGACAGGGGCCACTCGGGCGAGCAGTACTTC
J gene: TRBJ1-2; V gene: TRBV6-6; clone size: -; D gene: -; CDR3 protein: CASSSPDRNYGYTF; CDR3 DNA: TGTGCCAGCAGTTCCCCAGACAGAAACTATGGCTACACCTTC
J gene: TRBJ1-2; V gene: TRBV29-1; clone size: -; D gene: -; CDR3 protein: CSVVSTQDYGYTF; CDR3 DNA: TGCAGCGTTGTGAGCACCCAGGACTATGGCTACACCTTC